These T cell receptor beta chains were read from a single sample in a study of T cells after yellow fever vaccination. TCRdb analysed the 5' RACE reads with MiXCR anew, one entry per CDR3 protein. The data show around 120,000 distinct CDR3 sequences, around 6.7% seen once. This sample comprised CD4+ T cells sorted from PBMCs, obtained more than 35 days after the first yellow fever vaccination. All receptors come from a man younger than 30 who received the YFV17D yellow fever vaccine. The CDR3 runs from the conserved cysteine through the conserved F or W. The order of the fields is J gene, CDR3 length, V gene, clone size, D gene, CDR3 DNA, CDR3 protein. D genes are given only for firm matches. Clone sizes are given selectively: once, few, many, or a class where the clone is expanded.

>TRBJ2-5|16|TRBV7-2|many|-
TGTGCCAGCAGCTTAGGACGCTCGAGATACCAAGAGACCCAGTACTTC
CASSLGRSRYQETQYF
>TRBJ2-3|15|TRBV5-6|many|-
TGTGCCAGCAGCTTAACTAGCATTCAGCGGGATACGCAGTATTTT
CASSLTSIQRDTQYF
>TRBJ1-2|12|TRBV30|many|-
TGTGCCTGGAGTGTTGGGACCTATGGCTACACCTTC
CAWSVGTYGYTF
>TRBJ2-7|13|TRBV11-3|-|TRBD1
TGTGCCAGCAGCTTAACAGGGGGCTACGAGCAGTACTTC
CASSLTGGYEQYF
>TRBJ1-1|14|TRBV7-3|many|TRBD1
TGTGCCAGCAGCTTAACTGGGACAGACACTGAAGCTTTCTTT
CASSLTGTDTEAFF
>TRBJ1-2|12|TRBV12-3/TRBV12-4|many|-
TGTGCCAGCAGTTTCGCGGCAGGGGGCTACACCTTC
CASSFAAGGYTF
>TRBJ2-3|15|TRBV5-5|many|TRBD1
TGTGCCAGCAGCGACCGACAGGGGGCCACAGATACGCAGTATTTT
CASSDRQGATDTQYF
>TRBJ2-3|16|TRBV9|many|-
TGTGCCAGCAGCGTAGCAGGGCCCACTAGCACAGATACGCAGTATTTT
CASSVAGPTSTDTQYF
>TRBJ1-4|13|TRBV2|many|TRBD1
TGTGCCAGTGGAGGGCAGGGGGCTGAAAAACTGTTTTTT
CASGGQGAEKLFF
>TRBJ1-5|14|TRBV20-1|many|-
TGCAGTGCTCGGAAGCCCTCCGGCAATCAGCCCCAGCATTTT
CSARKPSGNQPQHF
>TRBJ2-3|17|TRBV4-2|-|TRBD2
TGTGCCAGCAGCCAAGGGGGCGGGGGGTACCCATCAGATACGCAGTATTTT
CASSQGGGGYPSDTQYF
>TRBJ2-3|17|TRBV4-3|many|-
TGCGCCAGCAGCCAAGCGTACGGCCGGGGTGCGGCAGATACGCAGTATTTT
CASSQAYGRGAADTQYF
>TRBJ1-6|15|TRBV5-1|-|TRBD1
TGCGCCAGCAGCTTGTCGGGACAGCTAAATTCACCCCTCCACTTT
CASSLSGQLNSPLHF
>TRBJ1-2|12|TRBV6-6|many|-
TGTGCCAGCAGTTTTAATCTCGGAGGCTACACCTTC
CASSFNLGGYTF
>TRBJ2-3|20|TRBV11-2|many|TRBD2
TGTGCCAGCAGCTTAGGAGCCGGGACTAGCGGGGGGCCTACCGGAAGTACGCAGTATTTT
CASSLGAGTSGGPTGSTQYF
>TRBJ1-4|15|TRBV12-3/TRBV12-4|many|-
TGTGCCAGCAGTTTAACCGGGACATCGGGGGAAAAACTGTTTTTT
CASSLTGTSGEKLFF
>TRBJ1-5|13|TRBV7-2|many|-
TGTGCCAGCAGCCCTAACAGGGATCAGCCCCAGCATTTT
CASSPNRDQPQHF
>TRBJ1-4|16|TRBV12-3/TRBV12-4|many|TRBD1
TGTGCCAGCAGTTCGGACAGGCATGCAACTAATGAAAAACTGTTTTTT
CASSSDRHATNEKLFF